Listed below are T cell receptor beta chains from one sample, sequenced in a study of T cell repertoires in cytomegalovirus infection. These TCRs are of unknown antigen specificity. In TCRdb, the reads were re-called with MiXCR into one record per CDR3 protein. The profile shows approximately 1,000,000 distinct CDR3 sequences, 31% of them singletons. Sequenced material: cultured CD8+ T cells from PBMCs, taken from culture after CMV antigen stimulation. The receptors come from a human donor in good health (CMV status not recorded). Some clones in this sample may be carry-over from other donors' samples. CDR3s include the opening cysteine and the closing phenylalanine or tryptophan. A D gene is named only where the DNA matches it firmly. Part of the rows lack a size; the others show once, few, many or a class for expanded clones.

D,J,V,length,size,CDR3,DNA
-,TRBJ1-2,TRBV14,16,-,CASSRRPGEANYGYTF,TGTGCCAGCAGCCGGCGGCCGGGGGAAGCTAACTATGGCTACACCTTC
-,TRBJ1-2,TRBV11-2,14,few,CASSLVSVNYGYTF,TGTGCCAGCAGCTTAGTTTCGGTTAACTATGGCTACACCTTC
TRBD2,TRBJ2-3,TRBV7-9,18,few,CASTFGSSGGLFTDTQYF,TGTGCCAGCACCTTCGGCTCTAGCGGGGGCCTATTCACAGATACGCAGTATTTT
TRBD1,TRBJ2-7,TRBV6-5,15,-,CASSYGGQSSYEQYF,TGTGCCAGCAGTTACGGGGGACAGAGCTCCTACGAGCAGTACTTC
-,TRBJ2-1,TRBV27,15,few,CASSFADPRYNEQFF,TGTGCCAGCAGTTTTGCGGACCCCCGCTACAATGAGCAGTTCTTC
-,TRBJ2-7,TRBV7-6,14,few,CASSLARGGVEQYF,TGTGCCAGCAGCTTAGCCAGAGGGGGGGTCGAGCAGTACTTC
-,TRBJ2-7,TRBV10-3,13,-,CAIRVAIYHEQYF,TGTGCCATCAGAGTTGCCATCTACCACGAGCAGTACTTC
TRBD1,TRBJ1-6,TRBV13,17,-,CASSLGFGQGIDSPLHF,TGTGCCAGCAGCTTAGGATTTGGACAGGGGATCGATTCACCCCTCCACTTT
-,TRBJ2-6,TRBV6-5,16,-,CASSYGGSSGANVLTF,TGTGCCAGCAGTTACGGGGGGAGCTCTGGGGCCAACGTCCTGACTTTC
-,TRBJ1-5,TRBV5-4,17,-,CASSYLPTGLSNQPQHF,TGTGCCAGCAGCTATCTCCCGACAGGCCTTAGCAATCAGCCCCAGCATTTT
TRBD2,TRBJ2-5,TRBV7-2,13,many,CASSPDAGGELYF,TGTGCCAGCAGCCCTGACGCGGGGGGGGAACTTTACTTC
-,TRBJ2-1,TRBV27,16,-,CASSPPFKVSYNEQFF,TGTGCCAGCAGTCCTCCCTTCAAGGTCTCCTACAATGAGCAGTTCTTC
-,TRBJ2-7,TRBV20-1,12,-,CSARAGSYEQYF,TGCAGTGCCAGAGCGGGCAGTTACGAGCAGTACTTC
-,TRBJ1-1,TRBV13,14,-,CASSLSGINTEAFF,TGTGCCAGCAGCTTATCGGGGATAAACACTGAAGCTTTCTTT
-,TRBJ1-5,TRBV10-3,15,few,CAISESTGSNQPQHF,TGTGCCATCAGTGAGTCAACAGGGAGCAATCAGCCCCAGCATTTT
TRBD1,TRBJ1-2,TRBV7-2,14,few,CASTGTGVNYGYTF,TGTGCCAGCACCGGGACAGGGGTTAACTATGGCTACACCTTC
TRBD2,TRBJ2-7,TRBV13,17,-,CASSRLAGASPQDEQYF,TGTGCCAGCAGCAGACTAGCGGGGGCCTCCCCCCAGGACGAGCAGTACTTC
-,TRBJ1-5,TRBV27,14,-,CASSLGGFLQPQHF,TGTGCCAGCAGTTTAGGGGGGTTTCTTCAGCCCCAGCATTTT
TRBD1,TRBJ2-1,TRBV19,16,-,CASSIVGQGAYNEQFF,TGTGCCAGTAGTATAGTCGGGCAGGGGGCGTACAATGAGCAGTTCTTC
-,TRBJ2-3,TRBV24-1,13,-,CATSVHGTDTQYF,TGTGCCACCAGTGTGCACGGCACAGATACGCAGTATTTT
-,TRBJ1-1,TRBV5-6,15,few,CASSFVGGGDTEAFF,TGTGCCAGCAGCTTCGTAGGGGGTGGGGACACTGAAGCTTTCTTT
-,TRBJ1-5,TRBV14,13,-,CASSQGRTMPQHF,TGTGCCAGCAGCCAGGGACGCACTATGCCCCAGCATTTT
TRBD2,TRBJ2-1,TRBV5-6,15,few,CASSFSRGGDNEQFF,TGTGCCAGCAGCTTCAGCCGGGGGGGTGACAATGAGCAGTTCTTC
TRBD2,TRBJ2-5,TRBV12-3/TRBV12-4,14,-,CASSETSVQETQYF,TGTGCCAGCAGTGAGACTAGCGTCCAAGAGACCCAGTACTTC
-,TRBJ2-5,TRBV7-2,15,many,CASSLAGSGRETQYF,TGTGCCAGCAGCTTAGCTGGTTCAGGAAGAGAGACCCAGTACTTC
TRBD2,TRBJ2-3,TRBV5-4,13,-,CASSTTSSNTQYF,TGTGCCAGCAGCACGACTAGCTCAAATACGCAGTATTTT
-,TRBJ1-5,TRBV4-1,17,-,CASSLYRLVRGNQPQHF,TGCGCCAGCAGCCTTTATCGTCTGGTCCGGGGCAATCAGCCCCAGCATTTT
-,TRBJ2-2,TRBV19,14,-,CATRIRDTRGELFF,TGTGCCACCCGGATCCGGGACACCCGGGGGGAGCTGTTTTTT
-,TRBJ1-2,TRBV12-5,13,once,CASGLVVEYGYTF,TGTGCTAGTGGTTTGGTTGTGGAATATGGCTACACCTTC
-,TRBJ2-3,TRBV4-1,16,-,CASSQKSPASTDTQYF,TGCGCCAGCAGCCAAAAATCGCCAGCGAGCACAGATACGCAGTATTTT
-,TRBJ1-2,TRBV20-1,12,once,CSARAVDYGYTF,TGCAGTGCTAGGGCGGTCGACTATGGCTACACCTTC
-,TRBJ1-1,TRBV4-2,13,-,CASSQAGITEAFF,TGTGCCAGCAGCCAAGCGGGTATAACTGAAGCTTTCTTT
-,TRBJ2-1,TRBV7-3,15,-,CTSSLFGSSSNEQFF,TGTACCAGCAGCTTATTCGGCAGTTCGTCGAATGAGCAGTTCTTC
-,TRBJ2-2,TRBV19,17,few,CASSKEGGQGNTGELFF,TGTGCCAGTAGTAAGGAAGGTGGGCAGGGGAACACCGGGGAGCTGTTTTTT
-,TRBJ1-4,TRBV6-6,13,-,CASSYPDRSKLFF,TGTGCCAGCAGTTACCCTGATAGGTCCAAACTGTTTTTT
TRBD1,TRBJ1-5,TRBV6-2/TRBV6-3,15,-,CASSYSTGWNQPQHF,TGTGCCAGCAGTTACTCGACAGGGTGGAATCAGCCCCAGCATTTT
-,TRBJ2-1,TRBV6-6,16,few,CASSYSWGARSREQFF,TGTGCCAGCAGTTACTCGTGGGGGGCTCGATCGCGTGAGCAGTTCTTC
-,TRBJ2-3,TRBV29-1,14,once,CSVEDLGVRDTQYF,TGCAGCGTTGAAGATCTGGGTGTTAGGGATACGCAGTATTTT
TRBD2,TRBJ2-1,TRBV27,14,-,CASSFGGGFPEQFF,TGTGCCAGCAGTTTTGGGGGGGGATTCCCCGAGCAGTTCTTC
-,TRBJ2-6,TRBV6-1,18,-,CASSHAHPSLSGANVLTF,TGTGCCAGCAGCCACGCGCACCCATCCCTCTCTGGGGCCAACGTCCTGACTTTC
-,TRBJ2-1,TRBV24-1,16,-,CATSDTAGTPLNEQFF,TGTGCCACCAGTGATACCGCCGGGACCCCCCTCAATGAGCAGTTCTTC
TRBD2,TRBJ2-3,TRBV7-9,18,few,CASSLDLEGLAGAHTQYF,TGTGCCAGCAGCTTAGACCTTGAAGGACTAGCGGGGGCGCATACGCAGTATTTT
-,TRBJ1-1,TRBV7-2,14,many,CASSEWLGNTEAFF,TGTGCCAGCAGCGAATGGTTAGGAAACACTGAAGCTTTCTTT
-,TRBJ2-1,TRBV5-1,16,-,CASSLALGASYNEQFF,TGCGCCAGCAGCTTGGCCCTCGGGGCCTCCTACAATGAGCAGTTCTTC
-,TRBJ2-1,TRBV5-5,16,once,CASSPGQGGPYNEQFF,TGTGCCAGCAGCCCCGGACAGGGAGGGCCGTACAATGAGCAGTTCTTC
-,TRBJ2-3,TRBV5-6,15,-,CASSHFKGLTDTQYF,TGTGCCAGCAGCCACTTCAAAGGCCTCACAGATACGCAGTATTTT
TRBD2,TRBJ2-5,TRBV15,17,-,CATSRDLAGGIGETQYF,TGTGCCACCAGCAGAGATCTTGCGGGGGGGATAGGAGAGACCCAGTACTTC
TRBD1,TRBJ1-2,TRBV7-6,14,-,CASSFGTEDYGYTF,TGTGCCAGCAGCTTCGGGACAGAGGACTATGGCTACACCTTC